This note documents a single T cell receptor (beta chain) sequence. The data were taken from a study of cytotoxic CD8 clonotypes in ibrutinib-treated CLL. Germline lookup yields CDR1 LNHNV and CDR2 YYDKDF (reference sequence). The CDR3 length is 13 residues. V shed 1 base, J shed 8 bases, and the junction held 3 bases outside the gene matches. Libraries were prepared by immunoSEQ multiplex PCR; TCRdb keeps only in-frame clonotypes and omits some of them. The data hold roughly 70,000 clones, with 75% to 95% observed a single time. TCR beta libraries used 1.5 to 2 micrograms of DNA from cryopreserved PBMCs.

V is TRBV15 and J is TRBJ1-2, with TRBD1 identical over 8 bases. The source material was PBMCs, sampled after 12 months of ibrutinib treatment. This clonotype was obtained from a human donor with chronic lymphocytic leukemia. This CDR3 reads CATSRGTGLGYTF. The CDR3 coding sequence is TGTGCCACCAGCAGAGGGACAGGGTTGGGCTACACCTTC.